This T cell receptor beta chain was sequenced for a study of shared clonotypes between healthy human individuals. Study background: Per donor, CD8 memory used one plate, CD8 naive used two, CD4 memory used three and CD4 naive used three.

CDR1 SGHDT and CDR2 YYEEEE come from the germline V gene. The CDR3 spans 14 residues. V was trimmed by 2 bases and J by 2 bases, leaving 9 bases between them. Profiled with immunoSEQ multiplex PCR; TCRdb holds only in-frame clones, not every one. This sample yields around 580,000 clones, of which roughly 98% are seen a single time; 0.3% belongs to the top ten. The naive CD8 fraction comprised CD45RO-negative cells positively selected for CCR7 and excluded terminally differentiated effector memory CD45RA+ cells. This receptor was obtained from a man aged 25-45 years in good health. The chain links TRBV5-6 to TRBJ2-3; unclear D gene. Sequenced input: naive CD8+ T cells sorted from blood. The CDR3 region has the DNA TGTGCCAGCAGCTTTAGGCAGATCACAGATACGCAGTATTTT. Translation gives CASSFRQITDTQYF.